The 4 T cell receptor beta chains in this list originate from one sample, sequenced in a study of control samples from healthy donors and cancer patients (dated by TCRdb to 2020 to 2021). Library creation used the immunoSEQ multiplex PCR assay. This is the immuneACCESS table as TCRdb keeps it, with only in-frame sequences that have V and J called. A part of the clones is gone; compared with another copy, unresolved V genes explain less than half, and the rest is unexplained. In all, the sample holds some 120,000 clones, and more than 75% of those were seen once. The leading ten clones occupy approximately 2.3% of the sample. Sequencing was done on a sample of blood. These receptors all stem from an older woman in good health.

For the CDR3, the DNA is TGTGCCAGCAGCGTAGAAATGACGGATACGCAGTATTTT. Translating it yields CASSVEMTDTQYF. The J gene is TRBJ2-3, the V gene TRBV9; no reliable D call. Trimming cost V 0 bases and J 6 bases, with 8 bases left between them. This CDR3 region has 13 residues. Germline V gene data show CDR1 as SGDLS and CDR2 as YYNGEE.

The gene calls are TRBV7-8 and TRBJ2-1; 11 nucleotides line up with TRBD1. Trimming took 8 bases from V and 2 from J; bases not matched to a gene: 5. Germline V lookup: CDR1 SGHVS, CDR2 FQNEAQ. CDR3 length: 15 residues. The CDR3 sequence is CASYGGQGAYNEQFF. The CDR3 DNA is TGTGCCAGCTATGGGGGACAGGGGGCCTACAATGAGCAGTTCTTC.

The chain carries TRBV2 and TRBJ2-7; the match to TRBD1 covers 9 bases. This CDR3 spans 15 amino acids. The germline gives CDR1 SNHLY, CDR2 FYNNEI. V gave up 1 base and J gave up 5 bases; unmatched junction bases: 6. The DNA for the CDR3 is TGTGCCAGCAGTGAAGGGGGACAGGGCTCACACGAGCAGTACTTC. This translates into CASSEGGQGSHEQYF.

This sequence joins TRBV7-3 and TRBJ1-1; D unresolved. Germline V gene data show CDR1 as SGHTA and CDR2 as FQGTGA. Trimming shortened V by 5 bases and J by 0 bases, and 7 bases separated the two germline ends. The CDR3 length is 13 residues. CDR3 in DNA: TGTGCCAGCAGCCAACAGCTGAACACTGAAGCTTTCTTT. Its protein product is CASSQQLNTEAFF. Based on the CDR3 plus reference TRBV7-3 and TRBJ1-1, the full variable domain is GAGVSQTPSNKVTEKGKYVELRCDPISGHTALYWYRQSLGQGPEFLIYFQGTGAADDSGLPNDRFFAVRPEGSVSTLKIQRTERGDSAVYLCASSQQLNTEAFFGQGTRLTVV.